The 23 T cell receptor beta chains below come from one sample, sequenced in a study of graft-versus-host responses after intestinal transplantation. These TCRs are of unknown antigen specificity. Assay: immunoSEQ multiplex PCR; the TCRdb copy retains only in-frame clones and omits some. The sample lists tens of thousands of clones, about 89% seen once, with under 6.5% in the top ten. Sequencing used unstimulated CD8+ T cells sorted from spleen or lymph node cells, obtained before intestinal transplant. Receptors were obtained from a human donor who received an intestinal transplant.

The V call is TRBV28, the J call TRBJ1-2, with D possibly TRBD1 on 5 matching bases. The CDR3 spans 14 residues. Germline CDR1 MDHEN, CDR2 SYDVKM. Trimming shortened V by 5 bases and J by 6 bases, and 16 bases separated the two germline ends. CDR3 bases: TGTGCCAGCAGTCCGGAACAGGTAGTGCATGGCTACACCTTC. It encodes CASSPEQVVHGYTF.

The rearrangement uses TRBV5-5 and TRBJ2-7; D is perhaps TRBD1 (5 bases). The CDR3 extends over 13 amino acids. Germline CDR1 SGHKS, CDR2 YYEKEE (reference sequence). Between the trimmed V and J ends, which lost 3 bases and 3 bases, there was a span of 10 bases. The CDR3 loop is CASSSDSVYEQYF. Written as DNA, the CDR3 is TGTGCCAGCAGCTCAGACAGCGTCTACGAGCAGTACTTC.

This chain's CDR3 is CASRGGGLSYEQYF. The CDR3 nucleotides read TGTGCCAGCAGGGGGGGAGGGTTATCCTACGAGCAGTACTTC. This chain joins TRBV6-5 and TRBJ2-7, with 7 bases identical to TRBD2. The CDR3 consists of 14 residues. With 6 bases clipped from V and 1 base from J, the junction kept 6 bases outside the gene matches. Germline CDR1 MNHEY, CDR2 SVGAGI.

The chain joins TRBV2 to TRBJ2-7; 11 nucleotides match TRBD1. The junction had 6 bases not matched to a gene; V was cut back by 7 bases and J by 1 base. Germline V gives CDR1 SNHLY, CDR2 FYNNEI. The CDR3 loop spans 15 amino acids. Here the CDR3 DNA reads TGTGCCAGCAATCCCGGGACAGGGGGGTCCTACGAGCAGTACTTC. Protein sequence: CASNPGTGGSYEQYF. The complete variable domain, with remaining parts taken from reference TRBV2 and TRBJ2-7, reads EPEVTQTPSHQVTQMGQEVILRCVPISNHLYFYWYRQILGQKVEFLVSFYNNEISEKSEIFDDQFSVERPDGSNFTLKIRSTKLEDSAMYFCASNPGTGGSYEQYFGPGTRLTVT.

CDR3 sequence (DNA): TGTGCCAGCGCGCTCGGGAGCCTTACCGGGGAGCTGTTTTTT. It yields the protein CASALGSLTGELFF. The chain recombines TRBV27 with TRBJ2-2, with D maybe TRBD2 (6 bases). Germline assignment: CDR1 MNHEY and CDR2 SMNVEV (reference sequence). The CDR3 consists of 14 residues. V was cut by 8 bases and J by 5 bases, with 15 bases left in between.

The genes are TRBV27 and TRBJ1-1; TRBD1 is a possible D gene (5 bases). The ends were cut back, 7 bases at V and 0 bases at J, with 15 bases in the middle. Germline V gene lookup returns CDR1 MNHEY and CDR2 SMNVEV (reference sequence). The CDR3 runs 15 residues. In nucleotides, the CDR3 is TGTGCCAGCATAAAGGACAACCGCATGAACACTGAAGCTTTCTTT. Protein: CASIKDNRMNTEAFF.

The chain joins TRBV6-5 to TRBJ2-7, with D possibly matching TRBD2 (6 bases). The germline CDR1 and CDR2 sequences are MNHEY and SVGAGI. The CDR3 is made up of 14 amino acids. Deletions cut 1 base from V and 2 bases from J, with 9 bases between. The CDR3 DNA sequence: TGTGCCAGCAGTTACTTCGGCGGGACCTACGAGCAGTACTTC. It yields the protein CASSYFGGTYEQYF.

The chain uses TRBV19 and TRBJ2-1, with D perhaps matching TRBD1 or TRBD2 (5 bases each). Germline V CDR1 and CDR2: LNHDA, SQIVND (reference sequence). The CDR3 length is 13 residues. V gave up 5 bases and J gave up 4 bases, with 9 bases separating them. CDR3 residues: CASSWGLYNEQFF. The CDR3, as DNA: TGTGCCAGTAGTTGGGGGTTGTACAATGAGCAGTTCTTC.

The chain recombines TRBV27 with TRBJ2-6; D gene uncertain. The CDR3 has 18 residues. The V and J ends lost 2 bases and 0 bases respectively, with 14 bases between them. Germline lookup yields CDR1 MNHEY and CDR2 SMNVEV (reference sequence). The CDR3 loop reads CASSLLGPPSSGANVLTF. The CDR3 coding sequence is TGTGCCAGCAGTTTACTAGGACCCCCTAGCTCTGGGGCCAACGTCCTGACTTTC.

The chain's CDR3 is CASSLETGTSGTNEQFF. CDR3 bases: TGTGCCAGCAGCTTAGAAACCGGGACCTCGGGTACCAATGAGCAGTTCTTC. The chain has TRBV13 and TRBJ2-1; D is tentatively TRBD1 or TRBD2 (5 bases each). V dropped 1 base and J dropped 6 bases, with 19 bases sitting between them. This CDR3 has 17 residues. Germline V CDR1 and CDR2: PRHDT, FYEKMQ (reference sequence). The full variable domain, rest sourced from reference TRBV13 and TRBJ2-1, is AAGVIQSPRHLIKEKRETATLKCYPIPRHDTVYWYQQGPGQDPQFLISFYEKMQSDKGSIPDRFSAQQFSDYHSELNMSSLELGDSALYFCASSLETGTSGTNEQFFGPGTRLTVL.

This clone was seen just once. The chain employs TRBV27 and TRBJ2-5; 8 bases map to TRBD2. CDR1 MNHEY and CDR2 SMNVEV come from the germline V gene (reference sequence). The J segment lost 1 base and the V segment lost 8 bases, leaving 9 bases of the junction unmatched. The CDR3 consists of 15 residues. CDR3: CASSQAGASQETQYF. CDR3 sequence (DNA): TGTGCCAGCTCACAAGCGGGGGCCAGCCAAGAGACCCAGTACTTC.

This clone was seen a single time. The chain joins TRBV2 to TRBJ2-7; tentative D call: TRBD2 (6 bases). The V gene's germline CDR1 is SNHLY and CDR2 FYNNEI. The ends were cut back, 2 bases at V and 2 bases at J, with 16 bases in the middle. The CDR3 runs 16 residues. CDR3 nucleotides: TGTGCCAGCAGTGAAAGCTACGGGGGAAAAGCCTACGAGCAGTACTTC. Translated: CASSESYGGKAYEQYF. Variable domain in full (rest from reference TRBV2 and TRBJ2-7): EPEVTQTPSHQVTQMGQEVILRCVPISNHLYFYWYRQILGQKVEFLVSFYNNEISEKSEIFDDQFSVERPDGSNFTLKIRSTKLEDSAMYFCASSESYGGKAYEQYFGPGTRLTVT.

This sequence joins TRBV7-3 and TRBJ2-7; no definite D call. CDR3 size: 13 residues. Between the trimmed V and J ends, which lost 1 base and 6 bases, there was a span of 10 bases. Germline V lookup: CDR1 SGHTA, CDR2 FQGTGA. The CDR3 loop is CASSLIGSGEQYF. The DNA for the CDR3 is TGTGCCAGCAGCTTAATAGGGTCTGGCGAGCAGTACTTC.

The V and J genes are TRBV19 and TRBJ2-5; a weak D match, TRBD1 (6 bases). Judging by the DNA end, TRBJ2-7 fits better; the J call may be wrong. CDR1 is LNHDA and CDR2 is SQIVND in the germline V gene (reference sequence). The CDR3 contains 14 residues. CDR3 in amino acids: CASSQGPWGYEQYF. CDR3 in DNA: TGTGCCAGTTCACAGGGCCCGTGGGGTTACGAGCAGTACTTC.

The genes are TRBV7-3 and TRBJ2-3, with D perhaps given as TRBD1 or TRBD2 (6 bases each). V lost 4 bases, J lost 2 bases, and 16 bases lay in between. This CDR3 region has 16 residues. Per the germline V gene, CDR1 is SGHTA and CDR2 is FQGTGA. The CDR3 reads CASSSKIGGLTDTQYF. The DNA for the CDR3 is TGTGCCAGCAGCTCAAAAATAGGGGGGCTCACAGATACGCAGTATTTT.

This clone was observed a single time. The V gene is TRBV9, the J gene TRBJ1-1; no clear D gene. Germline V gene data show CDR1 as SGDLS and CDR2 as YYNGEE. V lost 3 bases to trimming and J lost 0 bases, with 15 bases between them. The CDR3 sequence is 16 residues long. The CDR3 region is CASSANRDRMNTEAFF. The CDR3 DNA sequence: TGTGCCAGCAGCGCAAACAGAGACCGGATGAACACTGAAGCTTTCTTT.

The chain has TRBV27 and TRBJ2-1; D might be TRBD1 (5 bases). The CDR3 consists of 15 residues. The V end was cut by 2 bases, the J end by 7 bases, with 15 bases between. Germline loops: CDR1 MNHEY, CDR2 SMNVEV (reference sequence). For the CDR3, the DNA is TGTGCCAGCAGTTTAAAGGGCCCAGGGTGGAATGAGCAGTTCTTC. Translated, it gives CASSLKGPGWNEQFF.

The V gene is TRBV29-1, the J gene TRBJ2-1; 10 nucleotides match TRBD2. CDR3 size: 14 residues. Trimming at V came to 4 bases and at J to 4 bases, leaving 4 bases not matched to a gene. The germline V gene has CDR1 SQVTM and CDR2 ANQGSEA. Here the CDR3 DNA reads TGCAGCGTTGGTGGACTAGCGGTTTACAATGAGCAGTTCTTC. This gives the protein CSVGGLAVYNEQFF.

The chain joins TRBV7-6 to TRBJ1-5; maybe TRBD1 (6 bases). Germline CDR1 SGHVS, CDR2 FNYEAQ. Trimming left V 5 bases short and J 7 bases short, with 9 bases between. The CDR3 has 12 amino acids. In DNA, the CDR3 is TGTGCCAGCAGCCTAGGGGGGCAGCCCCAGCATTTT. Encoded protein: CASSLGGQPQHF. Full variable domain (rest looked up from reference TRBV7-6 and TRBJ1-5): GAGVSQSPRYKVTKRGQDVALRCDPISGHVSLYWYRQALGQGPEFLTYFNYEAQQDKSGLPNDRFSAERPEGSISTLTIQRTEQRDSAMYRCASSLGGQPQHFGDGTRLSIL.

The V gene is TRBV7-3, the J gene TRBJ1-2; D ambiguous. CDR3 size: 15 residues. V dropped 0 bases and J dropped 8 bases, with 16 bases sitting between them. In germline, CDR1 is SGHTA, CDR2 FQGTGA. This CDR3 reads CASSLTGSPGGGYTF. The CDR3 DNA is TGTGCCAGCAGCTTAACGGGGTCCCCCGGTGGAGGCTACACCTTC.

The V and J genes are TRBV28 and TRBJ1-2; 12 bases match TRBD1. V lost 1 base and J lost 3; bases outside the gene matches: 15. The CDR3 extends over 20 amino acids. Germline CDR1 and CDR2: MDHEN and SYDVKM. Written as DNA, the CDR3 is TGTGCCAGCAGTTTATCCGCCTGGTCGGGACAGGGGGCCCAGCACTATGGCTACACCTTC. Its translation: CASSLSAWSGQGAQHYGYTF.

Details on this clone: Within the sample, other DNA sequences also encode this same CDR3. The chain has TRBV4-1 and TRBJ2-1; D is possibly TRBD2 (7 bases). V lost 1 base and J 4 bases, leaving 14 bases between the germline ends. Germline V lookup: CDR1 MGHRA, CDR2 YSYEKL. This CDR3 has 16 residues. This CDR3 reads CASSQGLRGPYNEQFF. CDR3 nucleotide sequence: TGCGCCAGCAGCCAAGGTTTGCGGGGGCCGTACAATGAGCAGTTCTTC.

This chain joins TRBV2 and TRBJ2-1; D not resolved. Germline values: CDR1 SNHLY, CDR2 FYNNEI. This CDR3 has 14 amino acids. Trimming shortened V by 0 bases and J by 8 bases, and 11 bases separated the two germline ends. In DNA, the CDR3 is TGTGCCAGCAGTGAAGCCTATTTCGACCATGAGCAGTTCTTC. Translation: CASSEAYFDHEQFF. Together with reference TRBV2 and TRBJ2-1, the CDR3 gives the full variable domain: EPEVTQTPSHQVTQMGQEVILRCVPISNHLYFYWYRQILGQKVEFLVSFYNNEISEKSEIFDDQFSVERPDGSNFTLKIRSTKLEDSAMYFCASSEAYFDHEQFFGPGTRLTVL.